This T cell receptor beta chain was observed in a study of naive and memory T cell subsets. The SP2 primer and nested alpha and beta constant region primers amplified ligated cDNA in four rounds. For blood and skin samples, reverse transcription used TCR alpha and beta constant primers. TCRdb ran MiXCR on the 5' RACE reads and lists one entry per CDR3 protein. The sample lists about 60,000 distinct CDR3 sequences, approximately 8% occurring once. Study results and caveats: Potentially, T cell activation and differentiation skew this RNA-based measurement.

An oligonucleotide containing a UMI was ligated to the 3' end of TCR cDNA. Whole blood, approximately 2.3 ml, came from adult healthy volunteers. Cells were not sorted; total RNA input targeted roughly 1 to 1,100 ng. Points on this clonotype: The antigen is unknown.

Per germline, CDR1 SQVTM and CDR2 ANQGSEA. The CDR3 has 12 amino acids. The V gene lost 6 bases and the J gene lost 4 bases, with 12 bases spanning the gap. This TCR was sampled from a female donor in good health. The chain combines TRBV29-1 with TRBJ2-5, with D tentatively TRBD2 (5 bases). The CDR3 nucleotides read TGCAGCGTGGCCCCACGGGGAGAGACCCAGTACTTC. It yields the protein CSVAPRGETQYF.